This note documents a single T cell receptor (beta chain) sequence. Its target is unknown. Investigators merged groups given second doses at roughly 4 or roughly 12 weeks. The data belong to a study of T cell responses to AZD1222 COVID-19 vaccine. Broader study findings: There were mostly white British donors and more females than males, and clonal diversity was possibly underestimated. Just a handful of people given AZD1222 tested seropositive at baseline.

The repertoire was sequenced with immunoSEQ multiplex PCR; TCRdb's copy has only in-frame clones and lacks some. Among 90,000 to 140,000 clones listed, roughly 89% were seen once. The CDR3 is 14 residues long. Germline-derived CDR1 and CDR2 are GTSNPN and SVGIG (reference sequence). V lost 0 bases to trimming and J lost 1 base, with 9 bases between them. The V call is TRBV30, the J call TRBJ1-1; D uncertain. This specimen was peripheral blood, taken 28 days after the second AZD1222 dose. This TCR was recovered from an adult who received the AZD1222 COVID-19 vaccine. CDR3 DNA: TGTGCCTGGAGTGTAGGAATCACGAACACTGAAGCTTTCTTT. Encoded protein: CAWSVGITNTEAFF.